This T cell receptor beta chain appears in the sequencing data of a study of shared clonotypes between healthy human individuals. Generated by immunoSEQ multiplex PCR, the TCRdb table keeps only in-frame clones and is missing some. The sample lists around 480,000 clones; almost 80% were seen once. As to this clone: Its antigen is not identified.

General study results and limits: Blood was the only sampled material, and tissue repertoires likely differ.

This CDR3 comprises 14 residues. The germline CDR1 and CDR2 sequences are LNHNV and YYDKDF (reference sequence). Trimming left V 3 bases short and J 1 base short, with 10 bases between. This TCR was recovered from a middle-aged woman in good health. Some clones in this sample may be carry-over from other donors' samples. The chain is built from TRBV15 and TRBJ2-7; D is possibly TRBD1 (5 bases). Sequencing was carried out using PBMCs. CDR3 sequence (DNA): TGTGCCACCAGCAGGGACACGCTGTCCTACGAGCAGTACTTC. Translating gives CATSRDTLSYEQYF.